One sample yielded the 19 T cell receptor beta chains listed below, sequenced in a study of CD8+CD57+ T cells in acquired aplastic anemia. Genomic DNA acted as the template from which TCR beta VDJ combination and CDR3 sequence profiling were carried out. TCRdb re-analysed the reads in MiXCR, keeping a single row per CDR3 protein. The data show 150,000 to 200,000 distinct CDR3 sequences, with around 75% seen just once and 35% to 50% held by the top ten. In patients chosen for sequencing, flow cytometry had shown CD8+CD57+ cell expansion. Sequencing was done on a sample of sorted CD4+, CD8+, or CD8+CD57+ T cells (not recorded which) from PBMCs. The receptor set was obtained from a human donor with aplastic anemia.

The chain is built from TRBV20-1 and TRBJ1-1; TRBD1 aligns across 8 bases. The CDR3 totals 11 residues. The germline V gene has CDR1 DFQATT and CDR2 SNEGSKA (reference sequence). CDR3 amino acids: CKGTGNTEAFF. The DNA of the CDR3 is TGCAAGGGGACAGGGAACACTGAAGCTTTCTTT.

This clonotype was counted between two and nine times. The gene calls are TRBV11-3 and TRBJ2-7; TRBD2 matches 11 bases. The CDR3 length is 15 residues. Germline loops: CDR1 SGHNT, CDR2 YENEEA. J lost 5 bases, V lost 5 bases, and 8 bases had no gene match. The CDR3 sequence: CASSEDLAGGDEQYF. CDR3 nucleotides: TGTGCCAGCAGCGAAGACCTAGCGGGAGGAGACGAGCAGTACTTC.

The V and J genes are TRBV9 and TRBJ2-5; D gene ambiguous. This CDR3 is 15 amino acids long. The germline V gene encodes CDR1 SGDLS and CDR2 YYNGEE. Between the trimmed V and J ends, which lost 0 bases and 2 bases, there was a span of 11 bases. The CDR3 here is CASSVEAGRQETQYF. The DNA for the CDR3 is TGTGCCAGCAGCGTAGAGGCAGGTCGGCAAGAGACCCAGTACTTC.

This clonotype was found once. In this CDR3 the conserved last residue, phenylalanine or tryptophan, is missing, so a read error is likely. The chain recombines TRBV19 with TRBJ1-4; tentative D call: TRBD1 (6 bases). The CDR3 is 16 residues long. Germline V gene data show CDR1 as LNHDA and CDR2 as SQIVND (reference sequence). Trimming took off 5 bases at V and 0 bases at J, with 13 bases between the two ends. In DNA, the CDR3 is TGTGCCAGTAGTTCGTCCCGGACAGCAACTAATGAAAAACTGTTTTGT. It specifies CASSSSRTATNEKLFC.

This chain connects TRBV28 to TRBJ1-5; perhaps TRBD1 as D (5 bases). Germline V gene sequence: CDR1 MDHEN, CDR2 SYDVKM. There are 19 residues in the CDR3. The V and J ends lost 5 bases and 1 base respectively, with 24 bases between them. The CDR3 loop reads CASSSRDVPSDWSNQPQHF. The CDR3 DNA follows: TGTGCCAGCAGTAGCCGGGACGTTCCTTCGGACTGGAGCAATCAGCCCCAGCATTTT.

The rearrangement uses TRBV15 and TRBJ1-2, with 7 bases fitting TRBD1. The J segment lost 6 bases and the V segment lost 5 bases, leaving 9 bases of the junction unmatched. CDR3 length equals 14 residues. Germline CDR1 LNHNV, CDR2 YYDKDF (reference sequence). CDR3 protein: CATSQEGASDGYTF. CDR3 coding DNA: TGTGCCACCAGCCAGGAGGGGGCGAGTGATGGCTACACCTTC. The full variable domain, with the rest looked up from reference TRBV15 and TRBJ1-2, is DAMVIQNPRYQVTQFGKPVTLSCSQTLNHNVMYWYQQKSSQAPKLLFHYYDKDFNNEADTPDNFQSRRPNTSFCFLDIRSPGLGDTAMYLCATSQEGASDGYTFGSGTRLTVV.

This chain links TRBV7-8 with TRBJ2-5; 9 bases fit TRBD1. The germline V gene has CDR1 SGHVS and CDR2 FQNEAQ. The CDR3 length is 13 residues. V gave up 5 bases and J gave up 4 bases; unmatched junction bases: 2. This CDR3 is CASSTGGAETQYF. The CDR3 DNA is TGTGCCAGCAGCACAGGGGGCGCAGAGACCCAGTACTTC.

V gene TRBV2 combines with J gene TRBJ1-4; 10 bases are a match to TRBD1. The CDR3 has 14 residues. The ends lost 8 bases at V and 7 bases at J; junction bases unmatched: 7. The germline V gene has CDR1 SNHLY and CDR2 FYNNEI. CDR3 sequence (DNA): TGTGCCAGCTCTGGACAGGGGGAGGCTGAAAAACTGTTTTTT. This translates into CASSGQGEAEKLFF.

V gene TRBV19 combines with J gene TRBJ2-7, with 9 nucleotides matching TRBD1. Germline CDR1 LNHDA, CDR2 SQIVND (reference sequence). CDR3 length: 15 amino acids. J was trimmed by 0 bases and V by 4 bases; bases with no gene match: 4. The DNA for the CDR3 is TGTGCCAGTAGTACCGCGGGACAGGGCTCCTACGAGCAGTACTTC. Translation: CASSTAGQGSYEQYF.

CDR3 nucleotide sequence: TGCGCCAGCAGCCTGGACAGGGGGGACCGTCTCCACTTT. It specifies CASSLDRGDRLHF. V is TRBV5-1 and J is TRBJ1-6, with TRBD1 matching 10 bases. The CDR3 has 13 amino acids. CDR1 is SGHRS, CDR2 YFSETQ, per germline. V shed 4 bases, J shed 16 bases, and the junction held 8 bases outside the gene matches.

The V and J genes are TRBV24-1 and TRBJ2-1; tentative D call: TRBD1 (5 bases). V dropped 4 bases and J dropped 4 bases, with 10 bases sitting between them. CDR1 and CDR2 from the germline V gene are KGHDR and SFDVKD. The CDR3 is 14 residues long. CDR3 protein: CATSDSRQYNEQFF. In nucleotides, the CDR3 is TGTGCCACCAGTGACTCGCGACAGTACAATGAGCAGTTCTTC.

As DNA, the CDR3 is TGTGCCAGCAGTTTCGGGACCGGGGCACCCCTCCACTTT. This translates into CASSFGTGAPLHF. The chain links TRBV2 to TRBJ1-6; perhaps TRBD1 as D (5 bases). Germline assignment: CDR1 SNHLY and CDR2 FYNNEI. The CDR3 totals 13 residues. Trimming took off 5 bases at V and 11 bases at J, with 13 bases between the two ends.

The V gene is TRBV5-5, the J gene TRBJ2-6, with D possibly matching TRBD1 (6 bases). Trimming left V 9 bases short and J 0 bases short, with 16 bases between. The length of the CDR3 is 16 residues. From germline, CDR1 is SGHKS and CDR2 YYEKEE (reference sequence). CDR3: CATSTGVSSGANVLTF. The CDR3 region has the DNA TGTGCCACATCGACAGGTGTATCCTCTGGGGCCAACGTCCTGACTTTC.

This clonotype was observed a few times. V and J are TRBV20-1 and TRBJ2-7, with 12 nucleotides matching TRBD2. Germline V CDR1 and CDR2: DFQATT, SNEGSKA (reference sequence). Losses at the gene ends were 5 bases for V and 4 bases for J; bases not matched to a gene: 3. The CDR3 has 13 residues. The CDR3 sequence is CSAETSGGYEQYF. CDR3 nucleotide sequence: TGCAGTGCTGAGACTAGCGGGGGATACGAGCAGTACTTC.

The chain is built from TRBV5-6 and TRBJ1-4; D not resolved. Trimming removed 2 bases from V and 3 bases from J, with 14 bases in between. This CDR3 comprises 16 residues. Germline lookup yields CDR1 SGHDT and CDR2 YYEEEE. DNA for the CDR3: TGTGCCAGCAGCTTAGCGGGGAGGAGTTCTAATGAAAAACTGTTTTTT. This gives the protein CASSLAGRSSNEKLFF. Combining the CDR3 with reference TRBV5-6 and TRBJ1-4 gives the whole variable domain DAGVTQSPTHLIKTRGQQVTLRCSPKSGHDTVSWYQQALGQGPQFIFQYYEEEERQRGNFPDRFSGHQFPNYSSELNVNALLLGDSALYLCASSLAGRSSNEKLFFGSGTQLSVL.

In its sample, this clonotype was seen many times. The chain employs TRBV20-1 and TRBJ2-1, with 9 bases aligning to TRBD2. CDR3 length equals 15 residues. CDR1 is DFQATT and CDR2 is SNEGSKA in the germline V gene (reference sequence). Trimming took 3 bases from V and 6 from J; bases not matched to a gene: 9. This CDR3 is CSARRGGRVSNEQFF. The DNA of the CDR3 is TGCAGTGCTAGGCGCGGCGGGAGGGTCAGCAATGAGCAGTTCTTC.

This rearrangement joins TRBV7-2 to TRBJ2-3; TRBD2 matches at 8 bases. V was pared by 5 bases and J by 2 bases, with 6 bases of the junction left unmatched. From germline, CDR1 is SGHTA and CDR2 FQGNSA. This CDR3 comprises 15 residues. In DNA form, the CDR3 reads TGTGCCAGCAGCGAGACTAGCGAAAACACAGATACGCAGTATTTT. Translation: CASSETSENTDTQYF.

This chain uses TRBV2 with TRBJ2-1; 10 nucleotides match TRBD2. V lost 4 bases, J lost 3 bases, and 3 bases stayed unmatched. CDR1 and CDR2 (germline): SNHLY, FYNNEI. The CDR3 has 15 residues. CDR3 residues: CASSGSGGYYNEQFF. In DNA, the CDR3 is TGTGCCAGCAGTGGTAGCGGGGGGTACTACAATGAGCAGTTCTTC.

The V and J genes are TRBV24-1 and TRBJ2-3; 7 bases are a match to TRBD2. V lost 2 bases, J lost 2 bases, and 3 bases stayed unmatched. The length of the CDR3 is 15 residues. Germline-derived CDR1 and CDR2 are KGHDR and SFDVKD. CDR3: CATSDSSGYTDTQYF. The CDR3 coding sequence is TGTGCCACCAGTGATTCTAGCGGCTACACAGATACGCAGTATTTT.